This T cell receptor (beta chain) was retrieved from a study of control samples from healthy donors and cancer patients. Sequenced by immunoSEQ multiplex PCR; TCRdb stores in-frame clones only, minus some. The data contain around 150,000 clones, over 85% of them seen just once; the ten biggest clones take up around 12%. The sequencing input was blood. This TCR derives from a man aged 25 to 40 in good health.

Written as DNA, the CDR3 is TGTGCCAGCAGTTCGAGAAAATTAACTAGCGGGACTTCCTACAATGAGCAGTTCTTC. As protein: CASSSRKLTSGTSYNEQFF. The rearrangement joins TRBV28 to TRBJ2-1, with 10 bases lining up with TRBD2. The CDR3 covers 19 residues. The germline V gene has CDR1 MDHEN and CDR2 SYDVKM. Trimming removed 4 bases from V and 1 base from J; junction bases left unmatched: 13.